These T cell receptor beta chains were read from a single sample in a study of blood T cell repertoires in COVID-19. The repertoire was sequenced with immunoSEQ multiplex PCR; TCRdb's copy has only in-frame clones and lacks some. This table holds 90,000 to 130,000 clones, less than 85% found once. Sequenced material: peripheral blood. All receptors derive from a woman older than 75 with acute or convalescent COVID-19. Each CDR3 is given with its conserved first and last residue. The order of the fields is CDR3 protein, CDR3 DNA, CDR3 length, D gene, V gene, J gene, clone size. A D gene is named only where the DNA matches it firmly. The size field is filled for only some rows; it gives once, few, many or a size class.

CDR3 protein: CASSKTAYPRMETEAFF; CDR3 DNA: TGTGCCAGCAGCAAGACTGCGTATCCTAGGATGGAAACTGAAGCTTTCTTT; CDR3 length: 17; D gene: .; V gene: TRBV21-1; J gene: TRBJ1-1; clone size: .
CDR3 protein: CASSPVLHTDTQYF; CDR3 DNA: TGCGCCAGCAGCCCCGTACTCCACACAGATACGCAGTATTTT; CDR3 length: 14; D gene: .; V gene: TRBV5-1; J gene: TRBJ2-3; clone size: .
CDR3 protein: CSYTRDVEYVTQYF; CDR3 DNA: TGCAGCTATACCAGGGATGTCGAATATGTGACCCAGTACTTC; CDR3 length: 14; D gene: .; V gene: TRBV29-1; J gene: TRBJ2-5; clone size: .
CDR3 protein: CASSSLGGTSTNF; CDR3 DNA: TGTGCCAGCTCCTCGTTAGGGGGGACTAGTACGAACTTC; CDR3 length: 13; D gene: TRBD2; V gene: TRBV28; J gene: TRBJ2-4; clone size: .
CDR3 protein: CASIRQGNTEAFF; CDR3 DNA: TGTGCCAGTATTCGACAGGGGAACACTGAAGCTTTCTTT; CDR3 length: 13; D gene: TRBD1; V gene: TRBV19; J gene: TRBJ1-1; clone size: .
CDR3 protein: CASSFDIEYGYTF; CDR3 DNA: TGTGCCAGCAGCTTCGACATAGAGTATGGCTACACCTTC; CDR3 length: 13; D gene: .; V gene: TRBV5-6; J gene: TRBJ1-2; clone size: .
CDR3 protein: CTSSQTPSEFYNEQFF; CDR3 DNA: TGCACCAGCAGCCAGACACCCTCAGAATTCTACAATGAGCAGTTCTTC; CDR3 length: 16; D gene: .; V gene: TRBV1; J gene: TRBJ2-1; clone size: .
CDR3 protein: CASSLTGTGGPNSPLHF; CDR3 DNA: TGTGCCAGCAGTCTTACCGGGACAGGGGGCCCGAATTCACCCCTCCACTTT; CDR3 length: 17; D gene: TRBD1; V gene: TRBV6-6; J gene: TRBJ1-6; clone size: few
CDR3 protein: CASSLGGRSQGTQYF; CDR3 DNA: TGTGCCAGCAGCTTAGGAGGCAGGTCCCAGGGGACCCAGTACTTC; CDR3 length: 15; D gene: .; V gene: TRBV7-2; J gene: TRBJ2-5; clone size: .
CDR3 protein: CASSYPKTGGVTGELFF; CDR3 DNA: TGTGCCAGCAGCTACCCAAAAACAGGGGGGGTCACCGGGGAGCTGTTTTTT; CDR3 length: 17; D gene: .; V gene: TRBV11-2; J gene: TRBJ2-2; clone size: .
CDR3 protein: CARRTGGAEQYF; CDR3 DNA: TGTGCCCGAAGGACAGGGGGCGCCGAGCAGTACTTC; CDR3 length: 12; D gene: TRBD1; V gene: TRBV19; J gene: TRBJ2-7; clone size: .
CDR3 protein: CASSGFGTANTEAFF; CDR3 DNA: TGTGCCAGCAGTGGCTTTGGGACAGCGAACACTGAAGCTTTCTTT; CDR3 length: 15; D gene: TRBD1; V gene: TRBV6-6; J gene: TRBJ1-1; clone size: few
CDR3 protein: CASSLVGGEKLFF; CDR3 DNA: TGCGCCAGCAGCTTGGTCGGGGGAGAAAAACTGTTTTTT; CDR3 length: 13; D gene: .; V gene: TRBV5-1; J gene: TRBJ1-4; clone size: .
CDR3 protein: CASSPTRRGEAFF; CDR3 DNA: TGTGCCAGCTCACCAACCCGGCGGGGGGAAGCTTTCTTT; CDR3 length: 13; D gene: .; V gene: TRBV18; J gene: TRBJ1-1; clone size: once
CDR3 protein: CSVRENTEAFF; CDR3 DNA: TGCAGTGTACGCGAGAACACTGAAGCTTTCTTT; CDR3 length: 11; D gene: .; V gene: TRBV29-1; J gene: TRBJ1-1; clone size: .
CDR3 protein: CASSQSVAEQFF; CDR3 DNA: TGTGCCAGCAGCCAATCAGTTGCAGAGCAGTTCTTC; CDR3 length: 12; D gene: .; V gene: TRBV3-1/TRBV3-2; J gene: TRBJ2-1; clone size: .
CDR3 protein: CASSQWYREAFF; CDR3 DNA: TGTGCCAGCAGCCAATGGTACAGGGAAGCTTTCTTT; CDR3 length: 12; D gene: .; V gene: TRBV14; J gene: TRBJ1-1; clone size: few
CDR3 protein: CASSPSGTFDSGANVLTF; CDR3 DNA: TGTGCCAGTAGTCCCTCCGGGACTTTCGACTCTGGGGCCAACGTCCTGACTTTC; CDR3 length: 18; D gene: .; V gene: TRBV19; J gene: TRBJ2-6; clone size: .
CDR3 protein: CASRPTGFHGYTF; CDR3 DNA: TGTGCCAGCAGACCGACAGGGTTCCATGGCTACACCTTC; CDR3 length: 13; D gene: TRBD1; V gene: TRBV6-5; J gene: TRBJ1-2; clone size: .
CDR3 protein: CAWSSPAGTVAKLFF; CDR3 DNA: TGTGCCTGGAGTTCCCCTGCGGGAACAGTAGCAAAACTGTTTTTT; CDR3 length: 15; D gene: .; V gene: TRBV30; J gene: TRBJ1-4; clone size: .
CDR3 protein: CASSPDIQGMNEKLFF; CDR3 DNA: TGTGCCAGCAGCCCCGACATTCAGGGGATGAATGAAAAACTGTTTTTT; CDR3 length: 16; D gene: .; V gene: TRBV5-4; J gene: TRBJ1-4; clone size: once
CDR3 protein: CASSGGSSYNEQFF; CDR3 DNA: TGCGCCAGCAGCGGCGGGAGCTCCTACAATGAGCAGTTCTTC; CDR3 length: 14; D gene: TRBD2; V gene: TRBV5-1; J gene: TRBJ2-1; clone size: .
CDR3 protein: CASSLVGGRPIRNEQFF; CDR3 DNA: TGTGCCAGCAGCTTAGTCGGCGGGAGGCCAATACGCAATGAGCAGTTCTTC; CDR3 length: 17; D gene: TRBD2; V gene: TRBV7-2; J gene: TRBJ2-1; clone size: few
CDR3 protein: CASSYSGGGNNSPLHF; CDR3 DNA: TGTGCCAGCAGTTACTCGGGAGGGGGGAATAATTCACCCCTCCACTTT; CDR3 length: 16; D gene: .; V gene: TRBV6-5; J gene: TRBJ1-6; clone size: .
CDR3 protein: CASSRGSSTDTQYF; CDR3 DNA: TGTGCCAGCAGTAGGGGGTCTAGCACAGATACGCAGTATTTT; CDR3 length: 14; D gene: .; V gene: TRBV2; J gene: TRBJ2-3; clone size: .
CDR3 protein: CASSQDRRTRLAGQEQFF; CDR3 DNA: TGCGCCAGCAGCCAAGATAGGAGGACGAGACTAGCGGGCCAGGAGCAGTTCTTC; CDR3 length: 18; D gene: TRBD2; V gene: TRBV4-3; J gene: TRBJ2-1; clone size: few
CDR3 protein: CASSQKGLAGNNEQFF; CDR3 DNA: TGTGCCAGCTCACAAAAGGGACTAGCGGGAAACAATGAGCAGTTCTTC; CDR3 length: 16; D gene: TRBD2; V gene: TRBV18; J gene: TRBJ2-1; clone size: once
CDR3 protein: CASSQGANYEQYF; CDR3 DNA: TGTGCCAGCTCACAGGGGGCGAATTACGAGCAGTACTTC; CDR3 length: 13; D gene: TRBD1; V gene: TRBV18; J gene: TRBJ2-7; clone size: .
CDR3 protein: CAWSQSAQPQHF; CDR3 DNA: TGTGCCTGGTCCCAGTCCGCACAGCCCCAGCATTTT; CDR3 length: 12; D gene: .; V gene: TRBV30; J gene: TRBJ1-5; clone size: few
CDR3 protein: CASSLGTGGDTQYF; CDR3 DNA: TGTGCCAGCAGTCTGGGGACAGGGGGGGATACGCAGTATTTT; CDR3 length: 14; D gene: TRBD1; V gene: TRBV6-5; J gene: TRBJ2-3; clone size: .
CDR3 protein: CASSPLLPTGGSDSPLHF; CDR3 DNA: TGTGCTAGCTCCCCTCTACTTCCGACAGGGGGCTCGGATTCACCCCTCCACTTT; CDR3 length: 18; D gene: TRBD1; V gene: TRBV7-7; J gene: TRBJ1-6; clone size: .
CDR3 protein: CASSQAFEGQETQYF; CDR3 DNA: TGTGCCAGCAGCCAAGCTTTCGAGGGACAAGAGACCCAGTACTTC; CDR3 length: 15; D gene: .; V gene: TRBV3-1/TRBV3-2; J gene: TRBJ2-5; clone size: .
CDR3 protein: CASSLAGGDTQYF; CDR3 DNA: TGTGCCAGCAGCTTAGCAGGGGGAGATACGCAGTATTTT; CDR3 length: 13; D gene: TRBD1; V gene: TRBV5-6; J gene: TRBJ2-3; clone size: .
CDR3 protein: CASSLGSTGNGYTF; CDR3 DNA: TGTGCCAGCAGCTTGGGAAGCACAGGGAATGGCTACACCTTC; CDR3 length: 14; D gene: .; V gene: TRBV11-1; J gene: TRBJ1-2; clone size: .
CDR3 protein: CAIRDRGSYEQYF; CDR3 DNA: TGTGCCATCAGGGACAGGGGAAGTTACGAGCAGTACTTC; CDR3 length: 13; D gene: TRBD1; V gene: TRBV10-3; J gene: TRBJ2-7; clone size: .
CDR3 protein: CASSIFGGTGAYEQYF; CDR3 DNA: TGTGCCAGTAGTATCTTCGGGGGAACAGGGGCCTACGAGCAGTACTTC; CDR3 length: 16; D gene: .; V gene: TRBV19; J gene: TRBJ2-7; clone size: once
CDR3 protein: CASSYTTDWNSPLHF; CDR3 DNA: TGTGCCAGCAGTTACACGACAGATTGGAATTCACCCCTCCACTTT; CDR3 length: 15; D gene: .; V gene: TRBV6-2/TRBV6-3; J gene: TRBJ1-6; clone size: .
CDR3 protein: CASSPGGYSNQPQHF; CDR3 DNA: TGCGCCAGCAGCCCGGGTGGTTATAGCAATCAGCCCCAGCATTTT; CDR3 length: 15; D gene: .; V gene: TRBV5-1; J gene: TRBJ1-5; clone size: few
CDR3 protein: CASSEGGTSGGGWQYF; CDR3 DNA: TGTGCCAGCAGCGAAGGAGGGACTAGCGGGGGCGGGTGGCAGTACTTC; CDR3 length: 16; D gene: TRBD2; V gene: TRBV7-8; J gene: TRBJ2-7; clone size: once
CDR3 protein: CATKVAGSTDTQYF; CDR3 DNA: TGTGCCACCAAAGTGGCGGGAAGCACAGATACGCAGTATTTT; CDR3 length: 14; D gene: .; V gene: TRBV15; J gene: TRBJ2-3; clone size: few
CDR3 protein: CSAGEGRAYEQYF; CDR3 DNA: TGCAGCGCGGGAGAGGGCCGGGCCTACGAGCAGTACTTC; CDR3 length: 13; D gene: .; V gene: TRBV29-1; J gene: TRBJ2-7; clone size: .
CDR3 protein: CASSWTGSLDEQYF; CDR3 DNA: TGTGCCAGCAGTTGGACAGGGTCGTTGGACGAGCAGTACTTC; CDR3 length: 14; D gene: TRBD1; V gene: TRBV25-1; J gene: TRBJ2-7; clone size: few
CDR3 protein: CASSPDSTGSFTGELFF; CDR3 DNA: TGTGCCAGTAGCCCCGACTCGACAGGGTCGTTCACCGGGGAGCTGTTTTTT; CDR3 length: 17; D gene: TRBD1; V gene: TRBV19; J gene: TRBJ2-2; clone size: .
CDR3 protein: CASSRWRAEGYQETQYF; CDR3 DNA: TGTGCCAGCTCACGCTGGAGGGCGGAGGGGTACCAAGAGACCCAGTACTTC; CDR3 length: 17; D gene: .; V gene: TRBV18; J gene: TRBJ2-5; clone size: .
CDR3 protein: CASSFGPEQYF; CDR3 DNA: TGTGCCAGCAGTTTTGGGCCCGAGCAGTACTTC; CDR3 length: 11; D gene: .; V gene: TRBV6-2/TRBV6-3; J gene: TRBJ2-7; clone size: once
CDR3 protein: CASSSLASTGELFF; CDR3 DNA: TGCGCCAGCAGCTCGCTAGCAAGCACCGGGGAGCTGTTTTTT; CDR3 length: 14; D gene: .; V gene: TRBV10-1; J gene: TRBJ2-2; clone size: .
CDR3 protein: CASSPGGAGNTIYF; CDR3 DNA: TGTGCCAGCAGCCCGGGAGGCGCTGGAAACACCATATATTTT; CDR3 length: 14; D gene: .; V gene: TRBV5-6; J gene: TRBJ1-3; clone size: .
CDR3 protein: CASSQRGSSYNSPLHF; CDR3 DNA: TGTGCCAGCAGCCAACGAGGGAGCTCCTATAATTCACCCCTCCACTTT; CDR3 length: 16; D gene: .; V gene: TRBV3-1/TRBV3-2; J gene: TRBJ1-6; clone size: once
CDR3 protein: CSVDGGTRYTEAFF; CDR3 DNA: TGCAGCGTTGACGGAGGGACCAGGTACACTGAAGCTTTCTTT; CDR3 length: 14; D gene: .; V gene: TRBV29-1; J gene: TRBJ1-1; clone size: .
CDR3 protein: CAWSAVDRAPGNTIYF; CDR3 DNA: TGTGCCTGGAGTGCCGTGGACAGGGCCCCTGGAAACACCATATATTTT; CDR3 length: 16; D gene: TRBD1; V gene: TRBV30; J gene: TRBJ1-3; clone size: .
CDR3 protein: CASSLGWDSGNSPLHF; CDR3 DNA: TGTGCCAGCAGCTTAGGCTGGGACAGCGGGAATTCACCCCTCCACTTT; CDR3 length: 16; D gene: TRBD1; V gene: TRBV7-8; J gene: TRBJ1-6; clone size: .
CDR3 protein: CASSLGVYGNTDTQYF; CDR3 DNA: TGCGCCAGCAGCTTAGGAGTCTATGGTAACACAGATACGCAGTATTTT; CDR3 length: 16; D gene: .; V gene: TRBV5-1; J gene: TRBJ2-3; clone size: once
CDR3 protein: CASSEGGGQETQYF; CDR3 DNA: TGTGCCAGTAGTGAGGGTGGGGGGCAAGAGACCCAGTACTTC; CDR3 length: 14; D gene: .; V gene: TRBV19; J gene: TRBJ2-5; clone size: .
CDR3 protein: CAWTRGGNRETQYF; CDR3 DNA: TGTGCCTGGACCCGAGGCGGGAATCGAGAGACCCAGTACTTC; CDR3 length: 14; D gene: .; V gene: TRBV30; J gene: TRBJ2-5; clone size: .
CDR3 protein: CASSGGQGAETQYF; CDR3 DNA: TGTGCCAGTAGTGGCGGGCAGGGGGCCGAGACCCAGTACTTC; CDR3 length: 14; D gene: TRBD1; V gene: TRBV19; J gene: TRBJ2-5; clone size: .
CDR3 protein: CASSYPETNEKLFF; CDR3 DNA: TGTGCCAGCAGTTACCCAGAAACTAATGAAAAACTGTTTTTT; CDR3 length: 14; D gene: .; V gene: TRBV6-6; J gene: TRBJ1-4; clone size: .
CDR3 protein: CASSLTPTGTGISGKLFF; CDR3 DNA: TGTGCCAGCAGCTTAACCCCCACCGGGACAGGGATCTCCGGAAAACTGTTTTTT; CDR3 length: 18; D gene: TRBD1; V gene: TRBV11-2; J gene: TRBJ1-4; clone size: .
CDR3 protein: CASSEYQGRNTEAFF; CDR3 DNA: TGCGCCAGCAGTGAGTACCAGGGCCGGAACACTGAAGCTTTCTTT; CDR3 length: 15; D gene: .; V gene: TRBV10-1; J gene: TRBJ1-1; clone size: .
CDR3 protein: CASSLRIGRDRVDPTDTQYF; CDR3 DNA: TGTGCCAGCAGTTTAAGAATTGGGCGGGACAGGGTGGACCCCACAGATACGCAGTATTTT; CDR3 length: 20; D gene: TRBD1; V gene: TRBV28; J gene: TRBJ2-3; clone size: .
CDR3 protein: CASSQVTGSPTDTQYF; CDR3 DNA: TGTGCCAGCAGCCAAGTCACGGGGTCTCCCACAGATACGCAGTATTTT; CDR3 length: 16; D gene: .; V gene: TRBV14; J gene: TRBJ2-3; clone size: .